Listed below are T cell receptor beta chains from one sample, sequenced in a study of long-term antiretroviral therapy in people with HIV. TCRdb's copy holds only in-frame clones and misses some; the assay was immunoSEQ multiplex PCR. The sample consists of fewer than 15,000 clones, 75% to 85% of them appearing once. The sample was unsorted PBMCs, taken 3.4 years after starting antiretroviral therapy. These receptor sequences come from a man aged 35-49 years with HIV. Each CDR3 is given with its conserved first and last residue. The order of the fields is J gene, D gene, clone size, V gene, CDR3 protein, CDR3 DNA. D genes are given only for firm matches. The size entry is marked missing in some rows and otherwise reads once, few, many or a size class.

J gene: TRBJ1-1
D gene: .
clone size: .
V gene: TRBV10-3
CDR3 protein: CAIVRTEAFF
CDR3 DNA: TGTGCCATCGTACGCACTGAAGCTTTCTTT

J gene: TRBJ2-3
D gene: .
clone size: .
V gene: TRBV4-2
CDR3 protein: CASSRSQSTDTQYF
CDR3 DNA: TGTGCCAGCAGCCGCAGCCAAAGCACAGATACGCAGTATTTT

J gene: TRBJ1-1
D gene: .
clone size: .
V gene: TRBV7-2
CDR3 protein: CASSLEEEAFF
CDR3 DNA: TGTGCCAGCAGCTTAGAGGAGGAAGCTTTCTTT

J gene: TRBJ2-7
D gene: TRBD1
clone size: few
V gene: TRBV7-8
CDR3 protein: CASSLIGDRVMF
CDR3 DNA: TGTGCCAGCAGCTTAATCGGTGACAGGGTAATGTTC

J gene: TRBJ2-7
D gene: .
clone size: .
V gene: TRBV21-1
CDR3 protein: CASSKRTVNYEQYF
CDR3 DNA: TGTGCCAGCAGCAAAAGGACAGTTAACTACGAGCAGTACTTC

J gene: TRBJ1-5
D gene: .
clone size: .
V gene: TRBV2
CDR3 protein: CASSRNRAGQPQHF
CDR3 DNA: TGTGCCAGCAGTAGAAACAGGGCGGGTCAGCCCCAGCATTTT

J gene: TRBJ1-1
D gene: .
clone size: few
V gene: TRBV5-6
CDR3 protein: CASSHHMNTEAFF
CDR3 DNA: TGTGCCAGCAGTCATCATATGAACACTGAAGCTTTCTTT

J gene: TRBJ1-4
D gene: .
clone size: .
V gene: TRBV15
CDR3 protein: CATSRDVILNEKLFF
CDR3 DNA: TGTGCCACCAGCAGAGATGTGATCCTTAACGAAAAACTGTTTTTT

J gene: TRBJ2-1
D gene: .
clone size: .
V gene: TRBV15
CDR3 protein: CATQTAARIYNEQFF
CDR3 DNA: TGTGCCACCCAAACAGCAGCAAGGATCTACAATGAGCAGTTCTTC

J gene: TRBJ2-2
D gene: .
clone size: .
V gene: TRBV9
CDR3 protein: CASSENTGELFF
CDR3 DNA: TGTGCCAGCAGCGAGAACACCGGGGAGCTGTTTTTT

J gene: TRBJ2-5
D gene: TRBD2
clone size: .
V gene: TRBV7-3
CDR3 protein: CASSYNSGSGETQYF
CDR3 DNA: TGTGCCAGCAGCTACAATAGCGGGAGTGGAGAGACCCAGTACTTC

J gene: TRBJ2-7
D gene: .
clone size: .
V gene: TRBV6-6
CDR3 protein: CASSYHEGSHSYEQYF
CDR3 DNA: TGTGCCAGCAGTTATCATGAGGGTTCTCACTCCTACGAGCAGTACTTC

J gene: TRBJ2-7
D gene: .
clone size: .
V gene: TRBV11-2
CDR3 protein: CASSPLRQLMGLEQYF
CDR3 DNA: TGTGCCAGCAGCCCTCTCCGCCAGCTTATGGGTCTCGAGCAGTACTTC

J gene: TRBJ1-1
D gene: .
clone size: few
V gene: TRBV7-2
CDR3 protein: CASSRGFTEAFF
CDR3 DNA: TGTGCCAGCAGCCGCGGTTTTACTGAAGCTTTCTTT

J gene: TRBJ2-2
D gene: .
clone size: .
V gene: TRBV9
CDR3 protein: CASSVEARLAGELFF
CDR3 DNA: TGTGCCAGCAGCGTAGAGGCCCGTTTGGCCGGGGAGCTGTTTTTT

J gene: TRBJ2-5
D gene: TRBD2
clone size: .
V gene: TRBV7-2
CDR3 protein: CASSIWTSGSRETQYF
CDR3 DNA: TGTGCCAGCAGCATCTGGACTAGCGGGAGCCGAGAGACCCAGTACTTC

J gene: TRBJ2-7
D gene: TRBD2
clone size: .
V gene: TRBV11-2
CDR3 protein: CASSSRLAGGYEQYF
CDR3 DNA: TGTGCCAGCAGCTCGCGACTAGCGGGAGGGTACGAGCAGTACTTC

J gene: TRBJ2-2
D gene: .
clone size: .
V gene: TRBV30
CDR3 protein: CAWNFKGGTGELFF
CDR3 DNA: TGTGCCTGGAATTTTAAGGGGGGCACCGGGGAGCTGTTTTTT

J gene: TRBJ2-5
D gene: .
clone size: .
V gene: TRBV27
CDR3 protein: CASSSWGETQYF
CDR3 DNA: TGTGCCAGCAGTTCGTGGGGAGAGACCCAGTACTTC

J gene: TRBJ2-7
D gene: .
clone size: .
V gene: TRBV10-3
CDR3 protein: CAISEGRQSFYEQYF
CDR3 DNA: TGTGCCATCAGTGAAGGCCGACAAAGTTTCTACGAGCAGTACTTC

J gene: TRBJ2-1
D gene: TRBD1
clone size: .
V gene: TRBV5-6
CDR3 protein: CASTVIGQAPKREQFF
CDR3 DNA: TGTGCCAGCACAGTAATTGGACAGGCCCCCAAGAGGGAGCAGTTCTTC

J gene: TRBJ2-1
D gene: .
clone size: once
V gene: TRBV10-3
CDR3 protein: CATSDGSGPGLEQFF
CDR3 DNA: TGTGCCACCAGTGATGGGAGCGGGCCGGGCCTTGAGCAGTTCTTC

J gene: TRBJ1-3
D gene: TRBD1
clone size: .
V gene: TRBV30
CDR3 protein: CAWRSGQLGNTIYF
CDR3 DNA: TGTGCCTGGAGGTCGGGACAGCTAGGAAACACCATATATTTT

J gene: TRBJ2-7
D gene: TRBD2
clone size: .
V gene: TRBV18
CDR3 protein: CASSQPSTSGKYEQYF
CDR3 DNA: TGTGCCAGCTCACAACCGTCGACTAGCGGAAAATACGAGCAGTACTTC

J gene: TRBJ2-1
D gene: .
clone size: once
V gene: TRBV11-2
CDR3 protein: CASSPGVISYNEQFF
CDR3 DNA: TGTGCCAGCAGCCCCGGGGTAATCTCCTACAATGAGCAGTTCTTC